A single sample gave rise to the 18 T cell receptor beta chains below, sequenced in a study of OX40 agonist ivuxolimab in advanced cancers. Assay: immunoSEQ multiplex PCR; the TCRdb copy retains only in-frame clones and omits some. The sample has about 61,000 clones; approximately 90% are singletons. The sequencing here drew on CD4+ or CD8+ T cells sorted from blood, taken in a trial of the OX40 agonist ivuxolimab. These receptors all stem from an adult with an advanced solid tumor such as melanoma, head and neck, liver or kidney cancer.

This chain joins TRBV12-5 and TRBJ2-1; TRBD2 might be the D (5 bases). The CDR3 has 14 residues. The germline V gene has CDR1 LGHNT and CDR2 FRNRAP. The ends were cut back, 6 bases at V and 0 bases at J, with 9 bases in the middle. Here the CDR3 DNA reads TGTGCTAGTGGGGATGGGAGCTCCTACAATGAGCAGTTCTTC. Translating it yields CASGDGSSYNEQFF.

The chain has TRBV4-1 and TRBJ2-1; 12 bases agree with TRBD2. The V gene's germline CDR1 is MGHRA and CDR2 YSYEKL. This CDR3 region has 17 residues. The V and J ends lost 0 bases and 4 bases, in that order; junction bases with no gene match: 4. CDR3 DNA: TGCGCCAGCAGCCAAGATACGACTAGCGGGAGATACAATGAGCAGTTCTTC. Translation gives CASSQDTTSGRYNEQFF.

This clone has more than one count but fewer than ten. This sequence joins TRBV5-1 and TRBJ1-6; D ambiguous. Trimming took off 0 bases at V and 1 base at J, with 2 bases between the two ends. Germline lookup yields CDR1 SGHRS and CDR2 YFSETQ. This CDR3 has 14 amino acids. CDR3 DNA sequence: TGCGCCAGCAGCTTGGAATCCTATAATTCACCCCTCCACTTT. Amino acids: CASSLESYNSPLHF.

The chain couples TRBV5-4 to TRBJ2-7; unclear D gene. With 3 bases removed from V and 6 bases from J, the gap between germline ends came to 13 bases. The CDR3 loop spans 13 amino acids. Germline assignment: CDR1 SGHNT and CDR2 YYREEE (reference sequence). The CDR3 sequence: CASSSGVVSEQYF. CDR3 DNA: TGTGCCAGCAGCTCGGGCGTGGTGTCCGAGCAGTACTTC.

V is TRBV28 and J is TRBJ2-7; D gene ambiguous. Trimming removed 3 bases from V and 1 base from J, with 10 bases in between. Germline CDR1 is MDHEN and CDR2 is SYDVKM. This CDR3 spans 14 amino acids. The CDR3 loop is CASSFRRGSYEQYF. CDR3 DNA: TGTGCCAGCAGTTTCCGGCGCGGATCCTACGAGCAGTACTTC.

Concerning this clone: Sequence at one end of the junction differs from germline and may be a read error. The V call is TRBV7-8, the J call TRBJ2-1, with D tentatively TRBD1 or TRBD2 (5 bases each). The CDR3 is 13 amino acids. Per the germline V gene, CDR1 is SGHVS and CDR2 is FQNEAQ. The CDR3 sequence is CASSLGRSGLEVF. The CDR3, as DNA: TGTGCCAGCAGCTTAGGGCGGTCGGGGCTAGAGGTCTTC.

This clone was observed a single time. This CDR3 reads CASSYGHSGEQYF. The CDR3 DNA sequence: TGTGCCAGCAGCTACGGACACTCGGGTGAGCAGTACTTC. The V and J genes are TRBV9 and TRBJ2-7, with D possibly being TRBD1 (5 bases). Germline V gives CDR1 SGDLS, CDR2 YYNGEE. The CDR3 contains 13 residues. The V and J ends lost 4 bases and 7 bases respectively, with 15 bases between them.

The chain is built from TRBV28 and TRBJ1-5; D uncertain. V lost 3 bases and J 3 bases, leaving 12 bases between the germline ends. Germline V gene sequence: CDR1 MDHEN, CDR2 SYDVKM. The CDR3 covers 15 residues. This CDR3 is CASSLRDRINQPQHF. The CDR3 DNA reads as TGTGCCAGCAGTTTGCGCGATAGGATCAATCAGCCCCAGCATTTT.

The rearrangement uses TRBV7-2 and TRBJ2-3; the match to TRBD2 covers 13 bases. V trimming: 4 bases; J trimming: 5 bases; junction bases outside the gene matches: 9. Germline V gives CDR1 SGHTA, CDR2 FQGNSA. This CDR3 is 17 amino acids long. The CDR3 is CASSWGLAGTSIDTQYF. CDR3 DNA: TGTGCCAGCAGCTGGGGACTAGCGGGGACAAGTATAGATACGCAGTATTTT.

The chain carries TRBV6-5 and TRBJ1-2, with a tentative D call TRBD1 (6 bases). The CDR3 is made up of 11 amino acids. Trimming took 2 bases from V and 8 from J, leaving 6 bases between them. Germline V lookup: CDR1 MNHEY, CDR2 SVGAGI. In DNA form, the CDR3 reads TGTGCCAGCAGTTACGGGGGCGGCTACACCTTC. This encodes CASSYGGGYTF.

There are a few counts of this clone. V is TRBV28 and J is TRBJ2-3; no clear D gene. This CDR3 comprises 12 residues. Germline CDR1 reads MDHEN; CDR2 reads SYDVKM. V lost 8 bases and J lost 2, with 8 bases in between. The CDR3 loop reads CASQPITDTQYF. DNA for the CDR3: TGTGCCAGCCAACCAATCACAGATACGCAGTATTTT.

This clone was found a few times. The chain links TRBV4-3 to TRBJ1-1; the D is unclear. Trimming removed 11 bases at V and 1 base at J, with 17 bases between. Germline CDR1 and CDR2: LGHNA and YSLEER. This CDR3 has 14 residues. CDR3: CALRRSGKNTEAFF. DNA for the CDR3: TGCGCCCTCAGACGGTCCGGGAAGAACACTGAAGCTTTCTTT.

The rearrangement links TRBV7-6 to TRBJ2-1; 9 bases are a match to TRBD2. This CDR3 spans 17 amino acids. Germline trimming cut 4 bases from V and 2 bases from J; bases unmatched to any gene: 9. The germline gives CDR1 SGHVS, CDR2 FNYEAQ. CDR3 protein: CASSSAAGGATYNEQFF. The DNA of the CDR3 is TGTGCCAGCAGCTCGGCCGCGGGAGGGGCAACCTACAATGAGCAGTTCTTC.

The CDR3 DNA follows: TGTGCCAGCAGCTTAGCGGGGGGACAAAGCACAGATACGCAGTATTTT. It codes for CASSLAGGQSTDTQYF. The V call is TRBV7-2, the J call TRBJ2-3; D may be TRBD1 or TRBD2 (6 bases each). V was shortened by 0 bases and J by 0 bases, with 10 bases between the two germline ends. Germline-derived CDR1 and CDR2 are SGHTA and FQGNSA. This CDR3 is 16 amino acids long.

Written as DNA, the CDR3 is TGTGCCAGCAGTGCAGGGGGGAACACTGAAGCTTTCTTT. This sequence encodes CASSAGGNTEAFF. The rearrangement joins TRBV9 to TRBJ1-1, with 7 bases identical to TRBD1. In germline, CDR1 is SGDLS, CDR2 YYNGEE. Trimming cost V 5 bases and J 1 base; bases outside gene matches: 2. The CDR3 is 13 amino acids.

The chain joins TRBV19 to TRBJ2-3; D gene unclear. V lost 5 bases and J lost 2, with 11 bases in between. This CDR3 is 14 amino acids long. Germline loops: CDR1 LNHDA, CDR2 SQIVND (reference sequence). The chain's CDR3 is CASSPSTITDTQYF. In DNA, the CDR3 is TGTGCCAGTAGTCCTTCCACGATCACAGATACGCAGTATTTT.

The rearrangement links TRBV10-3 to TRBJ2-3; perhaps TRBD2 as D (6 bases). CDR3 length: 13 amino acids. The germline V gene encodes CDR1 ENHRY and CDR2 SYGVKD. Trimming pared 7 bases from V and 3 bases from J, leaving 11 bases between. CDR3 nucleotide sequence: TGTGCCATCAAGAAGGGGAGGACAGATACGCAGTATTTT. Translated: CAIKKGRTDTQYF.

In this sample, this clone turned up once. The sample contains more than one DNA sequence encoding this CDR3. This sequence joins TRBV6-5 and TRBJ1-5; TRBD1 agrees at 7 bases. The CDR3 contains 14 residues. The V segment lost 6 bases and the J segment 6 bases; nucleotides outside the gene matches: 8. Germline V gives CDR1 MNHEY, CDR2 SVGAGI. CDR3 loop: CASSPGQAGQPQHF. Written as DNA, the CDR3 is TGTGCCAGCAGCCCCGGACAGGCTGGTCAGCCCCAGCATTTT.